This record covers a single TCR beta chain. The data stem from a study of blood T cell repertoires in COVID-19. For the study at large: There were acute and convalescent COVID-19 samples, and they came from the United States, Italy and Spain.

As handled by the study authors: The assay estimated nucleated cells by amplifying reference gene primers. Method: immunoSEQ multiplex PCR; TCRdb's copy keeps in-frame clones and lacks some. From that table come the V and J calls and clone size; the DNA was used to work out D and trimming. The table lists about 270,000 clones, 83% of them singletons, with roughly 9.4% in the top ten. The CDR3 contains 17 residues. Germline V CDR1 and CDR2: SEHNR, FQNEAQ (reference sequence). The V gene lost 1 base and the J gene lost 4 bases, with 19 bases spanning the gap. This receptor was obtained from a woman in her fifties or sixties who had recovered from COVID-19. The V gene is TRBV7-9, the J gene TRBJ2-5; TRBD1 is a possible D gene (6 bases). The specimen sequenced was peripheral blood. The CDR3 spells CASSLGAGGDTRETQYF. The CDR3 DNA sequence: TGTGCCAGCAGCTTAGGTGCCGGTGGGGACACTCGAGAGACCCAGTACTTC.